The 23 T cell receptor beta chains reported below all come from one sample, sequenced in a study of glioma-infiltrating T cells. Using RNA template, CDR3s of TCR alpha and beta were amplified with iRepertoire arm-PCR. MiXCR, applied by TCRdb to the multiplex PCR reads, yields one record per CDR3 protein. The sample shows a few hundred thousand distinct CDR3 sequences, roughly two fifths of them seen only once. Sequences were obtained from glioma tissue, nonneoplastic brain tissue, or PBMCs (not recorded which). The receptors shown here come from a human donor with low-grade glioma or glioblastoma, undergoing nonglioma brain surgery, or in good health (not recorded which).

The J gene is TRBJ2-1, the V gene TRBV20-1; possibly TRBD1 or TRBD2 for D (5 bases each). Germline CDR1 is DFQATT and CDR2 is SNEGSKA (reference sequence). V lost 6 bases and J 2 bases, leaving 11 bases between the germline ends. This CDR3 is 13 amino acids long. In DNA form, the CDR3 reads TGCAGTGCCAGGGACCGGCCCTACAATGAGCAGTTCTTC. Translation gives CSARDRPYNEQFF.

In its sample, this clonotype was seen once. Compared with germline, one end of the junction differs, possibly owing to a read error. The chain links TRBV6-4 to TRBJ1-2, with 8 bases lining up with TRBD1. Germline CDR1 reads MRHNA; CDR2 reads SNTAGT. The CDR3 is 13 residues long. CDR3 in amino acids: CASSRTGIYGYNF. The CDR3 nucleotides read TGTGCCAGCAGCAGGACAGGGATTTATGGCTACAACTTC.

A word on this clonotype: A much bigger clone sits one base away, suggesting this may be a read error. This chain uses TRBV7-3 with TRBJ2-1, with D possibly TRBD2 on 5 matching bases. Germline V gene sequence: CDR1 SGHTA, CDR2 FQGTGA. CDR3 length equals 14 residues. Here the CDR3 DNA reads TGTGCCTGCAGCTTAGGGAGAACAGACAATGAGCAGTTCTTC. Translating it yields CACSLGRTDNEQFF. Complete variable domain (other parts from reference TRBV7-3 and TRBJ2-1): GAGVSQTPSNKVTEKGKYVELRCDPISGHTALYWYRQSLGQGPEFLIYFQGTGAADDSGLPNDRFFAVRPEGSVSTLKIQRTERGDSAVYLCACSLGRTDNEQFFGPGTRLTVL.

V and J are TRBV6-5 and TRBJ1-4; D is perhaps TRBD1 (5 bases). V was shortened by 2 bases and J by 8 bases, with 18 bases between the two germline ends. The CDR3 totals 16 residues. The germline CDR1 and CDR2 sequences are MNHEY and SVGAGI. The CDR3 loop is CASSYGSDGGGEKLFF. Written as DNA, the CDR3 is TGTGCCAGCAGTTACGGGTCCGACGGTGGGGGGGAAAAACTGTTTTTT.

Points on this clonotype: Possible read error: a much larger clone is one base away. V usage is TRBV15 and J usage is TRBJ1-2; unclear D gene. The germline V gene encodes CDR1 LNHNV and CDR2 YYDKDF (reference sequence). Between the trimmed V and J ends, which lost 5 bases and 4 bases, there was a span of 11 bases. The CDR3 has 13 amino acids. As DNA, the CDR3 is TGTGCCACCAGCGACAACAGTTCCTATGGCTACACCTTC. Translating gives CATSDNSSYGYTF.

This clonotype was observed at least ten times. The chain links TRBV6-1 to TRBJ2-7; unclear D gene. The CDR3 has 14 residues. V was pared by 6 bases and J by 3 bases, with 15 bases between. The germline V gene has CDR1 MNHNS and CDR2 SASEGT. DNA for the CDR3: TGTGCCAGCAGCCGCTCCCTACGGGTCTACGAGCAGTACTTC. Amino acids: CASSRSLRVYEQYF.

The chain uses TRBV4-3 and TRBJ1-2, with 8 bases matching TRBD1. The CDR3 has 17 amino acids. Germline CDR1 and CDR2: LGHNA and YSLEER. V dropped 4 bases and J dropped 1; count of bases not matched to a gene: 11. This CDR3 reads CASSRRTGQDVNYGYTF. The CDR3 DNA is TGCGCCAGCAGCCGAAGGACAGGGCAGGACGTTAACTATGGCTACACCTTC.

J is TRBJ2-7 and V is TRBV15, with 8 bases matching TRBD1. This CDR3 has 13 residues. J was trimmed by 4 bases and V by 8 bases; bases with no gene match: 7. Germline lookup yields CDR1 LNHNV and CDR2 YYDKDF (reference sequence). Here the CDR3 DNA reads TGTGCCACCGGGGACAGGCGGTCTTACGAGCAGTACTTC. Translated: CATGDRRSYEQYF.

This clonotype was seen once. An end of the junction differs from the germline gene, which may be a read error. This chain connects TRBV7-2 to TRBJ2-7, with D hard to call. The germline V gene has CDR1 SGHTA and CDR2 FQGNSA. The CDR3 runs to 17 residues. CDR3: CASSLDLVWGITYEQHF. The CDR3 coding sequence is TGTGCCAGCAGCTTAGATCTTGTTTGGGGAATAACCTACGAGCAGCACTTC.

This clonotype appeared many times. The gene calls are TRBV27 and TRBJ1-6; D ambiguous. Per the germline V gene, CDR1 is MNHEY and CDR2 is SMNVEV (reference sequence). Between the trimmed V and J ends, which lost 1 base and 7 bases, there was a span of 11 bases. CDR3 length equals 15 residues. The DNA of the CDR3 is TGTGCCAGCAGTTTATTAGGCGGGGTCAATTCACCCCTCCACTTT. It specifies CASSLLGGVNSPLHF.

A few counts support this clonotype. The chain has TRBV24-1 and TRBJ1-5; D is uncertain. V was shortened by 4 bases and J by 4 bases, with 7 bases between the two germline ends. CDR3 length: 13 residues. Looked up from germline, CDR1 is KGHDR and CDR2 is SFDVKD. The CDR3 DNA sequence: TGTGCCACCAGTGAAACAGTGAATCAGCCCCAGCATTTT. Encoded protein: CATSETVNQPQHF.

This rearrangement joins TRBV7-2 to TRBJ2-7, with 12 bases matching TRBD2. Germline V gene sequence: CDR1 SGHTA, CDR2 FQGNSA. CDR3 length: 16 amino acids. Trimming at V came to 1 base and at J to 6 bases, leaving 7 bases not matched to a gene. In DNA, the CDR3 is TGTGCCAGCAGCTTAGGTTCTGGGACTAGCGGGTTCGAGCAGTACTTC. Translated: CASSLGSGTSGFEQYF.

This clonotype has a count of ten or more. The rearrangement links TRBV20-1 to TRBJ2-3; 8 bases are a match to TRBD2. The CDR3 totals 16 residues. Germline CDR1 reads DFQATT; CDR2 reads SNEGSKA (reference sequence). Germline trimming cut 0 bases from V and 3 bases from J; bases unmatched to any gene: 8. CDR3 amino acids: CSARDPQRGKTDTQYF. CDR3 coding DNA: TGCAGTGCTAGAGATCCCCAGCGGGGGAAAACAGATACGCAGTATTTT.

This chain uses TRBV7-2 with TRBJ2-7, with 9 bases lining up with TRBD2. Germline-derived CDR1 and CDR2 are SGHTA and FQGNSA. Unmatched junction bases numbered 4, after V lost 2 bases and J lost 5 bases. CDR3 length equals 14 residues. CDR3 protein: CASSLRLAAHEQYF. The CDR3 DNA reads TGTGCCAGCAGCTTACGACTAGCGGCACACGAGCAGTACTTC.

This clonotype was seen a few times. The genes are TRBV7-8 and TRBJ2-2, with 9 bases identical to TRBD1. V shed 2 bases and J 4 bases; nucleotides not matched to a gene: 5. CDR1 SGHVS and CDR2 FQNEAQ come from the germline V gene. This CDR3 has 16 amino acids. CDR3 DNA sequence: TGTGCCAGCAGCTTACAAATGGACAGGGGCACCGGGGAGCTGTTTTTT. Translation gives CASSLQMDRGTGELFF.

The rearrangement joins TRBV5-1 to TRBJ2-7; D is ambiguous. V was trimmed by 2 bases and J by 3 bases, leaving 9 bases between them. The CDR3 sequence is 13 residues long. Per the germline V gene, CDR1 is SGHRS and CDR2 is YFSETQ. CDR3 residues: CASSFGLHYEQYF. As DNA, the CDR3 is TGCGCCAGCAGCTTTGGGCTCCACTACGAGCAGTACTTC.

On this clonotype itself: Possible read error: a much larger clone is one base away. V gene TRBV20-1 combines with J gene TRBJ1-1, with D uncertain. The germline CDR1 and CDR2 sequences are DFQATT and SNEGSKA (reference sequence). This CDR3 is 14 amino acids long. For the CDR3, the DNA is TGCGGTAATAAGGGCCCGAGAGGGAACACTGAAGCTTTCTTT. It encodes CGNKGPRGNTEAFF.

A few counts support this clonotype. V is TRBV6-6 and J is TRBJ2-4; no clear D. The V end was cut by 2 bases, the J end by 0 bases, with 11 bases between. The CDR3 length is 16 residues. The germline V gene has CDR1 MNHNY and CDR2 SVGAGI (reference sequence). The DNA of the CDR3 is TGTGCCAGCAGTTACACCAGGAAACTAGCCAAAAACATTCAGTACTTC. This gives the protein CASSYTRKLAKNIQYF.

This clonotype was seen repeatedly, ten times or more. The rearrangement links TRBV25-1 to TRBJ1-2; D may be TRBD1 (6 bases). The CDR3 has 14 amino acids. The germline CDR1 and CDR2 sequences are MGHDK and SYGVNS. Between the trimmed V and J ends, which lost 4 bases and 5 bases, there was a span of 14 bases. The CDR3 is CASSVTGTFYGYTF. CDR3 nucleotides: TGTGCCAGCAGTGTTACAGGGACCTTTTATGGCTACACCTTC.

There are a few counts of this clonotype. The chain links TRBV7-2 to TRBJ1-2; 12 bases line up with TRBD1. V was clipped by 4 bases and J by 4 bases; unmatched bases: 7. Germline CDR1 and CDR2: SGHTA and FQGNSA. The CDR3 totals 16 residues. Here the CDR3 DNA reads TGTGCCAGCAGCTCCCGGGACAGGGGGCCGGCCTATGGCTACACCTTC. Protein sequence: CASSSRDRGPAYGYTF.

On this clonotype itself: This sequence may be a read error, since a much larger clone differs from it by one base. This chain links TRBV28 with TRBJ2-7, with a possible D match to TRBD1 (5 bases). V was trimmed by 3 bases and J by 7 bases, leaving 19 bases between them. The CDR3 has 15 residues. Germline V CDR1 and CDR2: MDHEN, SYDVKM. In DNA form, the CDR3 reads TGTGCCAGCAGTTTTAGGGGTGCCCCGTACAATGAGCAGTACTTC. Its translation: CASSFRGAPYNEQYF.

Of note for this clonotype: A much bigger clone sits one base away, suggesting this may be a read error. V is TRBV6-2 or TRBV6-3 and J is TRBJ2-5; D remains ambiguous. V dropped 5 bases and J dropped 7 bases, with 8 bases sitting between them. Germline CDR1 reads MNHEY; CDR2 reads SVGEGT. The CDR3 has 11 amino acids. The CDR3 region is CASSGELTQYF. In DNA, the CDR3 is TGTGCCAGCAGTGGCGAGTTGACCCAGTACTTC.

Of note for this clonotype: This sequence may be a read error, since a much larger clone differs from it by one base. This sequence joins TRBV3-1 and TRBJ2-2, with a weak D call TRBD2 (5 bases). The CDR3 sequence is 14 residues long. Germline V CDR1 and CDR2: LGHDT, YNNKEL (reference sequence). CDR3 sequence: CASTLDRATGEPFF. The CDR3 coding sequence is TGTGCCAGCACCCTAGACCGTGCCACCGGGGAGCCGTTTTTT.